This T cell receptor beta chain was identified in a study of cytomegalovirus exposure and HLA in healthy donors. Overall study results and limits: Association of 15,000 to 20,000 TCR beta sequences with HLA alleles was found at 0.05 false discovery rate in a later analysis. Beyond CMV serostatus, there was no information to go on about immune exposure. In an earlier analysis, most TCR beta V segments were productive about 87% or about 30% of the time.

With V trimmed by 3 bases and J by 7 bases, 7 bases remained unmatched. The CDR3 is 14 amino acids. Germline assignment: CDR1 MNHEY and CDR2 SMNVEV (reference sequence). Details on this clone: Its antigen is not identified.

PCR primers comprised 60 Vbeta and 13 Jbeta primers. Profiling relied on immunoSEQ multiplex PCR, and the TCRdb table lists in-frame clones only, not all of them. The sample consists of 120,000 to 150,000 clones, about 79% of them appearing once. Sequencing input: PBMCs. The sequence was obtained from a woman younger than 45 in good health and CMV-seronegative. The rearrangement joins TRBV27 to TRBJ1-1; TRBD1 matches 8 bases. CDR3 amino acids: CASSLLDRASEAFF. The CDR3 DNA reads as TGTGCCAGCAGTTTGTTGGACAGGGCCAGTGAAGCTTTCTTT.